This section outlines one T cell receptor beta chain sequence together with its context. Its antigen is not known. This sample was included in a study of T cell responses to AZD1222 COVID-19 vaccine. Findings of the study overall: The reported proportion of spike-specific TCRs targeting unmutated variant regions was nearly half. Only 5 or 6 AZD1222 recipients tested seropositive at baseline. Recipients of two AZD1222 doses showed rising Spike-specific TCR breadth and depth. Regions 160-218 and 743-854 dominated among vaccine-associated CD4 TCRs spanning spike.

Per the germline V gene, CDR1 is LGHDT and CDR2 is YNNKEL (reference sequence). This CDR3 is 13 amino acids long. Trimming removed 3 bases from V and 8 bases from J, with 13 bases in between. Assay used: immunoSEQ multiplex PCR; TCRdb lists only in-frame clones, some missing. This table has about 98,000 clones, about 86% appearing once. The clonotype comes from an adult in good health. Sample: peripheral blood, taken on day 0 of MenACWY control vaccination. The chain couples TRBV3-1 (or the pseudogene TRBV3-2) to TRBJ1-1, with D tentatively TRBD1 (5 bases). DNA for the CDR3: TGTGCCAGCAGCCAGATGGGGGGATTCGAAGCTTTCTTT. The encoded protein is CASSQMGGFEAFF.